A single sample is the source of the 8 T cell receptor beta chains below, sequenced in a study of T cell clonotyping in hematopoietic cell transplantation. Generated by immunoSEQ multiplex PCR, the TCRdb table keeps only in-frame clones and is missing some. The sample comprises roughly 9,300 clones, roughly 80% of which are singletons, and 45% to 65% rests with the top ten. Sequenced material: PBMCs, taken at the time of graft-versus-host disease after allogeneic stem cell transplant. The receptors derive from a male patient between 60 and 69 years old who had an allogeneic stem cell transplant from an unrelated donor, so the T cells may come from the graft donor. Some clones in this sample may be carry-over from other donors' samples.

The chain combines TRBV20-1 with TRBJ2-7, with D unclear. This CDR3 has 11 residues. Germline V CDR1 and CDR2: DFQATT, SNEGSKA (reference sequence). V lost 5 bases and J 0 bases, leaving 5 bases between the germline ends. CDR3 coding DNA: TGCAGTGCTTCGTCCTCCTACGAGCAGTACTTC. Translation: CSASSSYEQYF.

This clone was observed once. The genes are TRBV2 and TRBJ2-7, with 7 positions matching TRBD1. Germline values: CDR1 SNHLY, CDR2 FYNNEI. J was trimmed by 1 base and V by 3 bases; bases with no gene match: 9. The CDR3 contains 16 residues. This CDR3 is CASSDGGTVISYEQYF. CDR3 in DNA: TGTGCCAGCAGTGATGGTGGGACAGTTATTTCCTACGAGCAGTACTTC.

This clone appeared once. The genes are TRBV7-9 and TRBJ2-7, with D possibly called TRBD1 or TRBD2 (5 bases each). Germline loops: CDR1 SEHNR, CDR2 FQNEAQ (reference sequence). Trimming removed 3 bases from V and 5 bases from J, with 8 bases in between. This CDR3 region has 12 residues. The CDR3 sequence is CASSLGTNEQYF. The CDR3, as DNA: TGTGCCAGCAGCTTGGGGACCAACGAGCAGTACTTC.

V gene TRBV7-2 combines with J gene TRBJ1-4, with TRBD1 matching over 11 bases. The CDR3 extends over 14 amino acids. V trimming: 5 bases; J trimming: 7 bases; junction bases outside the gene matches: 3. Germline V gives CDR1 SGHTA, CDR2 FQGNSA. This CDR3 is CASSRDRGGEKLFF. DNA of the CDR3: TGTGCCAGCAGCCGGGACAGGGGGGGTGAAAAACTGTTTTTT.

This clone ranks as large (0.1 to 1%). The DNA for the CDR3 is TGTGCCAGCAGCTTATACGGGGAGCAGTACTTC. Amino acid sequence: CASSLYGEQYF. The chain carries TRBV7-9 and TRBJ2-7; D unresolved. This CDR3 region has 11 residues. Per germline, CDR1 SEHNR and CDR2 FQNEAQ (reference sequence). Trimming took off 2 bases at V and 7 bases at J, with 6 bases between the two ends.

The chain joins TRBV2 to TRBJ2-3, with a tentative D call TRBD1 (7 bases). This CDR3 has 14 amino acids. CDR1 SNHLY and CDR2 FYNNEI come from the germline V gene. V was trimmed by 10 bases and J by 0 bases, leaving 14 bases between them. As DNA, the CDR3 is TGTGCCACCCAGGGGGGCTTGAGCACAGATACGCAGTATTTT. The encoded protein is CATQGGLSTDTQYF. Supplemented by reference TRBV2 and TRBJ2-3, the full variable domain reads EPEVTQTPSHQVTQMGQEVILRCVPISNHLYFYWYRQILGQKVEFLVSFYNNEISEKSEIFDDQFSVERPDGSNFTLKIRSTKLEDSAMYFCATQGGLSTDTQYFGPGTRLTVL.

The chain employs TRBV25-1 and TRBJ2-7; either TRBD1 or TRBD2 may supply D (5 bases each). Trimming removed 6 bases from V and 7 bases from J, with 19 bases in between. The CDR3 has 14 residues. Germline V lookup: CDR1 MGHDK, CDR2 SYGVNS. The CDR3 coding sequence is TGTGCCAGCAGCGTAGGGGACGGGGTCAGGGAGCAGTACTTC. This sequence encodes CASSVGDGVREQYF.

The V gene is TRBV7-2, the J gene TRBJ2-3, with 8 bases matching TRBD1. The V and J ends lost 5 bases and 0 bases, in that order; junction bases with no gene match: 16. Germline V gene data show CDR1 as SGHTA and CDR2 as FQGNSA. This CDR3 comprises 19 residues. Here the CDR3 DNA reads TGTGCCAGCAGCGTACGACCGGGACAGGCCCGATCTAGCACAGATACGCAGTATTTT. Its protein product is CASSVRPGQARSSTDTQYF.